This T cell receptor (beta chain) was identified in a study of T cells after yellow fever vaccination. TCRdb re-analysed the 5' RACE reads in MiXCR, keeping a single row per CDR3 protein. This table has hundreds of thousands of distinct CDR3 sequences, approximately 3.8% appearing once. Study-wide findings and caveats: Most primary-vaccination clones reappeared after the booster (about 97% CD4, approximately 88% CD8).

In this sample, this clonotype turned up many times. Its target is unknown. The CDR3 is 12 amino acids. The chain has TRBV21-1 and TRBJ1-6; TRBD1 is the table's D call, not checked against the DNA. TRBV21-1 is described as a pseudogene. This material consisted of PBMCs, taken on the day of the yellow fever booster vaccination. The sequence derives from a man between 18 and 29 years old who received the YFV17D yellow fever vaccine. CDR3 loop: CASDREVPPLHF. The CDR3 bases are TGTGCCAGCGACAGGGAGGTGCCACCCCTCCACTTT.